This T cell receptor (beta chain) was sequenced in a study of circulating and synovial CD4+ cells in juvenile arthritis. Study-wide findings and caveats: CPL and bulk CD4 samples differed at least tenfold in T cell genomes. Circulating pathogenic-like lymphocytes shared a substantially higher fraction of CDR3 sequences with synovium than bulk blood.

On this clone itself: Its antigen is as yet unknown.

V was pared by 4 bases and J by 1 base, with 10 bases between. This CDR3 is 14 amino acids long. Germline assignment: CDR1 MNHNS and CDR2 SASEGT. The method was immunoSEQ multiplex PCR; TCRdb's version includes in-frame clones alone and lacks a portion of them. The sample lists around 35,000 clones; around 95% were seen once. Material for sequencing was CD4+ T cells from blood. This clonotype was sampled from a human donor with juvenile idiopathic arthritis. This sequence joins TRBV6-1 and TRBJ2-5, with a tentative D call TRBD1 (5 bases). CDR3 protein: CASSGGRAQETQYF. The CDR3 nucleotides read TGTGCCAGCAGTGGGGGCAGGGCCCAAGAGACCCAGTACTTC.